One and the same sample provided the 16 T cell receptor beta chains below, sequenced in a study of CD8+ T cells in alopecia areata. RNA, once extracted, was reverse transcribed into cDNA for use as the sequencing template. Repertoires were generated with immunoSEQ multiplex PCR, while TCRdb's copy carries only in-frame clones and drops some. The repertoire holds hundreds of thousands of clones, with 67% as singletons. The sample consisted of CD4+ T cells sorted from blood, taken at week 0. These receptors were obtained from a human donor with alopecia areata.

The chain couples TRBV19 to TRBJ1-5; no clear D gene. Trimming pared 5 bases from V and 3 bases from J, leaving 11 bases between. From germline, CDR1 is LNHDA and CDR2 SQIVND (reference sequence). The CDR3 has 14 amino acids. The CDR3 reads CASSGGRFNQPQHF. In DNA, the CDR3 is TGTGCCAGTAGTGGAGGACGGTTCAATCAGCCCCAGCATTTT.

The chain carries TRBV2 and TRBJ2-3; TRBD1 aligns across 7 bases. This CDR3 spans 13 amino acids. V shed 5 bases, J shed 6 bases, and the junction held 5 bases outside the gene matches. Germline V gene data show CDR1 as SNHLY and CDR2 as FYNNEI. The chain's CDR3 is CASSSEQGDTQYF. The CDR3, as DNA: TGTGCCAGCAGTTCCGAACAGGGGGATACGCAGTATTTT.

V gene TRBV9 combines with J gene TRBJ1-3; D unresolved. This CDR3 is built from 12 residues. CDR1 SGDLS and CDR2 YYNGEE come from the germline V gene. The V gene lost 5 bases and the J gene lost 1 base, with 4 bases spanning the gap. CDR3 sequence: CASSVSGNTIYF. As DNA, the CDR3 is TGTGCCAGCAGTGTATCTGGAAACACCATATATTTT.

The chain recombines TRBV29-1 with TRBJ2-7; D might be TRBD2 (5 bases). Trimming pared 5 bases from V and 0 bases from J, leaving 14 bases between. Germline V gene data show CDR1 as SQVTM and CDR2 as ANQGSEA. This CDR3 comprises 14 residues. This CDR3 reads CSVSAGVSSYEQYF. CDR3 nucleotide sequence: TGCAGCGTTTCGGCCGGGGTTAGCTCCTACGAGCAGTACTTC.

This chain connects TRBV15 to TRBJ2-4; D not certain. V was trimmed by 1 base and J by 1 base, leaving 11 bases between them. Per the germline V gene, CDR1 is LNHNV and CDR2 is YYDKDF (reference sequence). The CDR3 has 16 amino acids. The CDR3 region has the DNA TGTGCCACCAGCAGAGCCCGCGGCATCGCCAAAAACATTCAGTACTTC. Its protein product is CATSRARGIAKNIQYF.

The rearrangement uses TRBV6-1 and TRBJ2-5; unclear D gene. Trimming stripped 4 bases from V and 5 bases from J, with 5 bases between. This CDR3 has 11 amino acids. Germline loops: CDR1 MNHNS, CDR2 SASEGT. CDR3 sequence (DNA): TGTGCCAGCAGTGCGACGGAGACCCAGTACTTC. Its protein product is CASSATETQYF.

The chain employs TRBV25-1 and TRBJ2-7; D tentatively reads TRBD1 or TRBD2 (6 bases each). The CDR3 has 15 residues. The germline gives CDR1 MGHDK, CDR2 SYGVNS. Trimming pared 2 bases from V and 0 bases from J, leaving 11 bases between. For the CDR3, the DNA is TGTGCCAGCAGTGAAACCGGGGGCCTCTCCTACGAGCAGTACTTC. This sequence encodes CASSETGGLSYEQYF.

V usage is TRBV4-3 and J usage is TRBJ1-4, with D maybe TRBD1 (5 bases). Germline CDR1 reads LGHNA; CDR2 reads YSLEER. The CDR3 extends over 14 amino acids. V shed 4 bases and J shed 4 bases, with 10 bases lying between them. For the CDR3, the DNA is TGCGCCAGCAGCCTCGCTGGGGGTAATGAAAAACTGTTTTTT. Amino acids: CASSLAGGNEKLFF.

This clone occurred a few times. The chain employs TRBV10-3 and TRBJ2-3; maybe TRBD2 (6 bases). The CDR3 spans 13 residues. V shed 8 bases and J shed 0 bases, with 9 bases lying between them. The V gene's germline CDR1 is ENHRY and CDR2 SYGVKD. The CDR3 sequence: CAIWEDSTDTQYF. The CDR3 nucleotides read TGTGCCATCTGGGAGGATAGCACAGATACGCAGTATTTT.

J is TRBJ2-1 and V is TRBV5-6; 9 bases match TRBD2. Germline CDR1 is SGHDT and CDR2 is YYEEEE. Trimming took 4 bases from V and 8 from J; bases not matched to a gene: 13. The CDR3 extends over 16 amino acids. This CDR3 is CASSPPGVAGAYEQFF. DNA for the CDR3: TGTGCCAGCAGCCCCCCCGGGGTAGCGGGGGCCTATGAGCAGTTCTTC.

This clone was detected only a few times. V gene TRBV29-1 combines with J gene TRBJ2-7; no reliable D call. There are 12 residues in the CDR3. The V gene lost 6 bases and the J gene lost 2 bases, with 11 bases spanning the gap. Germline CDR1 reads SQVTM; CDR2 reads ANQGSEA. The CDR3 loop is CSVSGPTYEQYF. As DNA, the CDR3 is TGCAGCGTCTCCGGGCCGACCTACGAGCAGTACTTC.

This chain links TRBV30 with TRBJ1-5; perhaps TRBD1 as D (6 bases). CDR3 length: 15 residues. The V and J ends lost 3 bases and 0 bases respectively, with 12 bases between them. Germline CDR1 and CDR2: GTSNPN and SVGIG (reference sequence). CDR3 residues: CAWSHGGLSNQPQHF. The CDR3 DNA sequence: TGTGCCTGGAGCCATGGGGGCCTTAGCAATCAGCCCCAGCATTTT.

As regards this clone: Other nucleotide sequences from this sample produce the same CDR3. The chain uses TRBV11-2 and TRBJ2-3; D remains ambiguous. V gave up 1 base and J gave up 3 bases, with 5 bases separating them. Germline V gene data show CDR1 as SGHAT and CDR2 as FQNNGV. The CDR3 contains 13 residues. The DNA for the CDR3 is TGTGCCAGCAGCTTAGGACGTACAGATACGCAGTATTTT. It yields the protein CASSLGRTDTQYF.

As for this clone: Other DNA sequences within the sample encode an identical CDR3. The V gene is TRBV29-1, the J gene TRBJ2-5; D remains ambiguous. The germline gives CDR1 SQVTM, CDR2 ANQGSEA. Deletions cut 7 bases from V and 3 bases from J, with 6 bases between. The CDR3 length is 10 residues. CDR3 protein: CSGGEETQYF. The CDR3 region has the DNA TGCAGCGGCGGAGAAGAGACCCAGTACTTC.

The chain joins TRBV18 to TRBJ2-3; TRBD2 agrees at 10 bases. V shed 5 bases and J 2 bases; nucleotides not matched to a gene: 7. CDR3 length: 16 amino acids. Germline lookup yields CDR1 KGHSH and CDR2 LQKENI. CDR3 nucleotides: TGTGCCAGCTCAACCCTAGCGGGGGAACCCACAGATACGCAGTATTTT. It translates to CASSTLAGEPTDTQYF.

In its sample, this clone was seen once. The rearrangement uses TRBV30 and TRBJ2-5; D might be TRBD1 (5 bases). The CDR3 runs to 13 residues. V lost 5 bases, J lost 2 bases, and 12 bases lay in between. Germline V lookup: CDR1 GTSNPN, CDR2 SVGIG (reference sequence). CDR3 residues: CAWQIQGQETQYF. The CDR3 bases are TGTGCCTGGCAGATCCAGGGTCAAGAGACCCAGTACTTC.